One and the same sample provided the 31 T cell receptor beta chains below, sequenced in a study of T cells and Merkel cell carcinoma outcomes. Assay used: immunoSEQ multiplex PCR; TCRdb lists only in-frame clones, some missing. The top ten clones hold 3% to 3.5% of a sample with about 19,000 clones, approximately 80% of them seen once. The source material was tumor tissue from Merkel cell carcinoma. The receptors originated from a human donor with Merkel cell carcinoma.

The chain is built from TRBV11-2 and TRBJ1-2; unclear D gene. V was trimmed by 6 bases and J by 5 bases, leaving 13 bases between them. CDR1 is SGHAT and CDR2 is FQNNGV in the germline V gene. There are 13 residues in the CDR3. The CDR3 here is CASSHPNGYGYTF. The CDR3 DNA reads TGTGCCAGCAGTCATCCTAACGGATATGGCTACACCTTC.

In the case of this clone: At one of its ends the junction is not consistent with the germline gene, which may arise from a read error. The J gene is TRBJ1-5, the V gene TRBV19; no reliable D call. CDR3 length: 12 amino acids. CDR1 and CDR2 (germline): LNHDA, SQIVND (reference sequence). The CDR3 protein is CASRGPNQLQHF. The CDR3 DNA reads as TGTGCCAGTAGAGGACCGAATCAGCTCCAGCATTTT.

The chain recombines TRBV5-1 with TRBJ2-3, with 8 bases fitting TRBD2. The CDR3 consists of 13 residues. V lost 4 bases to trimming and J lost 13 bases; unmatched junction nucleotides: 11. Germline V gene data show CDR1 as SGHRS and CDR2 as YFSETQ. The CDR3 reads CASSRGPGGRKYF. The CDR3 DNA reads as TGCGCCAGCAGCCGGGGACCGGGGGGGAGGAAGTATTTT.

The rearrangement links TRBV18 to TRBJ1-2; 7 nucleotides align to TRBD1. V shed 2 bases, J shed 7 bases, and the junction held 13 bases outside the gene matches. The CDR3 covers 16 residues. Germline V gene data show CDR1 as KGHSH and CDR2 as LQKENI. The CDR3 nucleotides read TGTGCCAGCTCACCAGGGGTGAGCGGGACAGTAAGTGGCTACACCTTC. Amino acids: CASSPGVSGTVSGYTF.

The chain has TRBV4-2 and TRBJ1-1, with D perhaps TRBD1 (6 bases). The CDR3 is 16 residues long. Trimming took 0 bases from V and 5 from J, leaving 16 bases between them. Germline V gene data show CDR1 as LGHNA and CDR2 as YNFKEQ. The CDR3 DNA reads TGTGCCAGCAGCCAAGAATTCGACAGGAGGGGGACTGAAGCTTTCTTT. Its translation is CASSQEFDRRGTEAFF.

The chain joins TRBV13 to TRBJ2-1, with 10 positions matching TRBD2. J was trimmed by 6 bases and V by 5 bases; bases with no gene match: 10. CDR3 length: 16 residues. From germline, CDR1 is PRHDT and CDR2 FYEKMQ (reference sequence). CDR3: CASSQHGLAEPNEQFF. CDR3 nucleotide sequence: TGTGCCAGCAGCCAACACGGACTAGCGGAGCCCAATGAGCAGTTCTTC.

There are a few counts of this clone. The chain carries TRBV18 and TRBJ1-2; 8 nucleotides line up with TRBD1. V lost 6 bases and J lost 4; bases outside the gene matches: 13. The CDR3 sequence is 16 residues long. The germline V gene encodes CDR1 KGHSH and CDR2 LQKENI. The CDR3 nucleotides read TGTGCCAGCTCCAACCCAGGGGGCTACAACAGCTATGGCTACACCTTC. Translated, it gives CASSNPGGYNSYGYTF. Combining the CDR3 with reference TRBV18 and TRBJ1-2 gives the whole variable domain NAGVMQNPRHLVRRRGQEARLRCSPMKGHSHVYWYRQLPEEGLKFMVYLQKENIIDESGMPKERFSAEFPKEGPSILRIQQVVRGDSAAYFCASSNPGGYNSYGYTFGSGTRLTVV.

The chain uses TRBV27 and TRBJ2-7; D is unresolved. The CDR3 loop spans 14 amino acids. Looked up from germline, CDR1 is MNHEY and CDR2 is SMNVEV (reference sequence). Trimming took 0 bases from V and 5 from J, leaving 11 bases between them. CDR3 bases: TGTGCCAGCAGTTTATCGGTGGGAAGGAACGAGCAGTACTTC. Its protein product is CASSLSVGRNEQYF.

V is TRBV5-5 and J is TRBJ2-5; D unresolved. V lost 1 base and J lost 1, with 8 bases in between. The CDR3 contains 14 residues. Per the germline V gene, CDR1 is SGHKS and CDR2 is YYEKEE (reference sequence). The CDR3 here is CASSLYRPQETQYF. CDR3 DNA: TGTGCCAGCAGCTTGTATAGGCCCCAAGAGACCCAGTACTTC.

The J gene is TRBJ1-1, the V gene TRBV5-1, with D perhaps matching TRBD1 (6 bases). The CDR3 is 15 amino acids. Trimming removed 0 bases at V and 5 bases at J, with 14 bases between. In germline, CDR1 is SGHRS, CDR2 YFSETQ. The CDR3 protein is CASSLETGALTEAFF. The CDR3 nucleotides are TGCGCCAGCAGCTTGGAAACGGGGGCGCTTACTGAAGCTTTCTTT.

The chain combines TRBV12-5 with TRBJ1-3; 8 bases are shared with TRBD1. V dropped 1 base and J dropped 5; count of bases not matched to a gene: 7. Germline CDR1 is LGHNT and CDR2 is FRNRAP. The CDR3 spans 16 residues. The chain's CDR3 is CASGLEGQDIRNTIYF. The CDR3 DNA sequence: TGTGCTAGTGGTTTGGAGGGACAGGACATCCGAAACACCATATATTTT.

J is TRBJ2-7 and V is TRBV20-1, with unresolved D. Germline V lookup: CDR1 DFQATT, CDR2 SNEGSKA (reference sequence). With 3 bases removed from V and 3 bases from J, the gap between germline ends came to 6 bases. There are 11 residues in the CDR3. The CDR3 sequence: CSASSGYEQYF. DNA of the CDR3: TGCAGTGCTAGTTCTGGCTACGAGCAGTACTTC.

This clone was observed a single time. CDR3 residues: CASSDGTGVSGNTIYF. DNA of the CDR3: TGTGCCAGCAGCGACGGGACAGGGGTCTCTGGAAACACCATATATTTT. The chain carries TRBV9 and TRBJ1-3, with 10 bases fitting TRBD1. Trimming took 3 bases from V and 0 from J; bases not matched to a gene: 3. This CDR3 contains 16 residues. Germline CDR1 reads SGDLS; CDR2 reads YYNGEE.

This clone is a singleton in its sample. The chain links TRBV29-1 to TRBJ1-2; 9 bases match TRBD1. V shed 1 base, J shed 6 bases, and the junction held 12 bases outside the gene matches. Per the germline V gene, CDR1 is SQVTM and CDR2 is ANQGSEA. The CDR3 runs to 16 residues. CDR3 bases: TGCAGCGTTGAAGCCCCCGGGACAGGGTCCCCGGATGGCTACACCTTC. Protein sequence: CSVEAPGTGSPDGYTF.

This clone is medium-sized within its sample. The chain uses TRBV6-6 and TRBJ1-5; tentative D call: TRBD1 (6 bases). Germline V gene lookup returns CDR1 MNHNY and CDR2 SVGAGI (reference sequence). The CDR3 is made up of 15 amino acids. Trimming stripped 7 bases from V and 11 bases from J, with 24 bases between. The CDR3 loop is CASMADRFRIGAQHF. For the CDR3, the DNA is TGTGCCAGCATGGCTGACAGGTTCCGAATCGGGGCCCAGCATTTT.

The rearrangement joins TRBV7-9 to TRBJ1-2; TRBD1 agrees at 7 bases. The junction had 4 bases not matched to a gene; V was cut back by 0 bases and J by 3 bases. Looked up from germline, CDR1 is SEHNR and CDR2 is FQNEAQ (reference sequence). The CDR3 is 15 residues long. The CDR3 protein is CASSLAPGGYYGYTF. For the CDR3, the DNA is TGTGCCAGCAGCTTAGCCCCAGGGGGTTACTATGGCTACACCTTC.

The genes are TRBV2 and TRBJ2-5; TRBD1 is a possible D gene (5 bases). Trimming removed 6 bases at V and 3 bases at J, with 11 bases between. CDR1 is SNHLY, CDR2 FYNNEI, per germline. The length of the CDR3 is 13 residues. CDR3 nucleotide sequence: TGTGCCAGCAGAGGGGTGGCCGAAGAGACCCAGTACTTC. It yields the protein CASRGVAEETQYF.

The rearrangement uses TRBV5-1 and TRBJ2-5, with 7 bases identical to TRBD1. The CDR3 has 14 amino acids. V dropped 0 bases and J dropped 4; count of bases not matched to a gene: 3. Germline lookup yields CDR1 SGHRS and CDR2 YFSETQ. In nucleotides, the CDR3 is TGCGCCAGCAGCTTGGATGCAGGGGGAGAGACCCAGTACTTC. Residues: CASSLDAGGETQYF.

This clone came up a few times. Germline and junction disagree at one end, which may indicate a read error. The V and J genes are TRBV6-5 and TRBJ1-4; D is ambiguous. Germline V gene lookup returns CDR1 MNHEY and CDR2 SVGAGI. There are 12 residues in the CDR3. The CDR3 coding sequence is TGTGCCACCGTCGGGGAAAATGGAAAACTGTTTTTT. Translating gives CATVGENGKLFF.

The chain has TRBV4-2 and TRBJ2-6; D possibly corresponds to TRBD1 (6 bases). This CDR3 spans 19 amino acids. The V and J ends lost 4 bases and 4 bases respectively, with 23 bases between them. Germline assignment: CDR1 LGHNA and CDR2 YNFKEQ. The CDR3 loop reads CASSLRGGQLLIGANVLTF. DNA of the CDR3: TGTGCCAGCAGCCTCCGAGGCGGACAGCTGCTTATCGGGGCCAACGTCCTGACTTTC.

This rearrangement joins TRBV7-9 to TRBJ2-2; D remains ambiguous. V dropped 2 bases and J dropped 8 bases, with 9 bases sitting between them. The CDR3 runs to 13 residues. The V gene's germline CDR1 is SEHNR and CDR2 FQNEAQ (reference sequence). The CDR3 nucleotides are TGTGCCAGCAGCTTAATTTCAATGGGGGAGCTGTTTTTT. It encodes CASSLISMGELFF. Full variable domain (outside the CDR3, taken from reference TRBV7-9 and TRBJ2-2): DTGVSQNPRHKITKRGQNVTFRCDPISEHNRLYWYRQTLGQGPEFLTYFQNEAQLEKSRLLSDRFSAERPKGSFSTLEIQRTEQGDSAMYLCASSLISMGELFFGEGSRLTVL.

Written as DNA, the CDR3 is TGCGCCAGCAGCCGGACACAGGGGAGGCCCGCTTTCTTT. This translates into CASSRTQGRPAFF. J is TRBJ1-1 and V is TRBV5-1; 7 bases match TRBD1. Germline loops: CDR1 SGHRS, CDR2 YFSETQ. V was clipped by 4 bases and J by 11 bases; unmatched bases: 11. The CDR3 consists of 13 residues.

CDR3 protein: CASSLRTGEETQYF. CDR3 in DNA: TGCGCCAGCAGCTTGAGAACCGGCGAAGAGACCCAGTACTTC. The chain has TRBV5-1 and TRBJ2-5; D uncertain. This CDR3 region has 14 residues. Per the germline V gene, CDR1 is SGHRS and CDR2 is YFSETQ. The germline V and J ends were trimmed by 1 base and 3 bases, with 10 bases remaining between them.

This clone has only one observation. V gene TRBV13 combines with J gene TRBJ1-1, with D perhaps matching TRBD1 (6 bases). The germline V gene encodes CDR1 PRHDT and CDR2 FYEKMQ (reference sequence). There are 17 residues in the CDR3. Trimming took off 4 bases at V and 0 bases at J, with 18 bases between the two ends. The CDR3 spells CASSSGITGPLNTEAFF. DNA for the CDR3: TGTGCCAGCAGCTCTGGGATAACAGGGCCGTTGAACACTGAAGCTTTCTTT.

The chain couples TRBV5-1 to TRBJ2-5; D is perhaps TRBD1 (8 bases). This CDR3 region has 12 residues. The V end was cut by 10 bases, the J end by 5 bases, with 15 bases between. Per germline, CDR1 SGHRS and CDR2 YFSETQ. CDR3 loop: CASGGTGETQYF. CDR3 nucleotide sequence: TGCGCCTCCGGGGGGACAGGCGAGACCCAGTACTTC.

The V and J genes are TRBV4-1 and TRBJ1-2, with 8 bases matching TRBD1. The CDR3 is 15 residues long. V lost 5 bases to trimming and J lost 4 bases; unmatched junction nucleotides: 9. Germline CDR1 reads MGHRA; CDR2 reads YSYEKL. This CDR3 reads CASSFGQGLSYGYTF. The CDR3 nucleotides read TGCGCCAGCAGCTTCGGACAGGGTCTCAGCTATGGCTACACCTTC.

The V and J genes are TRBV28 and TRBJ1-1; D perhaps matches TRBD1 (5 bases). V shed 4 bases and J shed 1 base, with 13 bases lying between them. The CDR3 covers 15 residues. From germline, CDR1 is MDHEN and CDR2 SYDVKM. The CDR3 DNA follows: TGTGCCAGCAGTTCACCGGGGGGAGGGAACACTGAAGCTTTCTTT. This sequence encodes CASSSPGGGNTEAFF.

The chain is built from TRBV5-1 and TRBJ2-7; the match to TRBD2 covers 7 bases. The CDR3 spans 16 residues. From germline, CDR1 is SGHRS and CDR2 YFSETQ. The junction had 14 bases not matched to a gene; V was cut back by 5 bases and J by 3 bases. The CDR3 DNA sequence: TGCGCCAGCAGGCCCACATGGGGGGGATTCAACTACGAGCAGTACTTC. Its translation: CASRPTWGGFNYEQYF. The full variable domain, completed using reference TRBV5-1 and TRBJ2-7, is KAGVTQTPRYLIKTRGQQVTLSCSPISGHRSVSWYQQTPGQGLQFLFEYFSETQRNKGNFPGRFSGRQFSNSRSEMNVSTLELGDSALYLCASRPTWGGFNYEQYFGPGTRLTVT.

The chain recombines TRBV11-2 with TRBJ2-3; 8 bases are a match to TRBD2. V gave up 1 base and J gave up 4 bases; unmatched junction bases: 10. The CDR3 consists of 17 residues. Germline CDR1 SGHAT, CDR2 FQNNGV. The DNA for the CDR3 is TGTGCCAGCAGCTTAGTCGGGGGGGAGCGTAGAGCAGATACGCAGTATTTT. Translating gives CASSLVGGERRADTQYF.

This clone is a singleton in its sample. The chain links TRBV11-3 to TRBJ2-5; D uncertain. The CDR3 runs to 13 residues. Germline CDR1 and CDR2: SGHNT and YENEEA. V lost 0 bases and J 4 bases, leaving 6 bases between the germline ends. The DNA of the CDR3 is TGTGCCAGCAGCTTAGATCTAGGAGAGACCCAGTACTTC. Translation gives CASSLDLGETQYF.

This clone was recorded only once. This chain links TRBV15 with TRBJ2-7; the D gene is possibly TRBD1 (6 bases). The V end lost 6 bases, the J end lost 6 bases, and 18 bases lay between the germline ends. The germline CDR1 and CDR2 sequences are LNHNV and YYDKDF (reference sequence). The CDR3 extends over 14 amino acids. The CDR3 nucleotides read TGTGCCACCAGTAAAAGACAGGATATCGGCGAGCAGTACTTC. Amino acid sequence: CATSKRQDIGEQYF.